This T cell receptor (beta chain) was recovered during a study of blood T cell repertoires in COVID-19 (dated by TCRdb to 2020 to 2022). As for the study more broadly: Samples from collaborators originated in the United States, Italy and Spain and spanned both the acute and convalescent phases of COVID-19. Where available, HLA class I and class II types were obtained from metadata supplied by the sample provider rather than from assay-based typing. Sample metadata almost always included a de-identified subject ID, COVID-19 status, age in years and sex. Deeply sampled blood TCRbeta repertoires from subjects exposed to, actively infected with, or recovered from COVID-19 were included in the dataset. The repertoires were made available in a free public database intended to serve as a resource for research on the immune response to SARS-CoV-2. Samples were obtained from the ongoing ImmuneRACE study (first 160 participants) and from roughly 1,300 subjects provided by 6 global collaborators. The prospective study material was composed of cDNA or gDNA derived from T cells, B-cell-depleted T cells, or PBMCs.

Taken from the germline V gene, the CDR1 and CDR2 loops are SGHTA and FQGNSA. The CDR3, cysteine through phenylalanine, is 15 amino acids long. Only the CDR3 portion is preserved as DNA: 45 bases, with reading frame beginning at the first base. The trim is 5 bases for V and 0 bases for J, with a gap of 12 bases between the germline ends. Study-level results and caveats: The amount of clinical and demographic metadata varied by source and participant and was provided uncurated.

Whole blood was collected in K2EDTA tubes by collaborating institutions according to the institutions' own protocols. For TCRbeta analysis, collaborators shipped samples as frozen whole blood, isolated PBMCs, or DNA extracted from either of those sample types. TCRbeta CDR3 regions were amplified from genomic DNA using the immunoSEQ Assay, a bias-controlled multiplex PCR. Per the authors' processing: The number of nucleated cells in each sample was estimated from the amplification of reference gene primers within the assay. To quantify the absolute abundance of each unique TCRbeta CDR3 rearrangement, sequence reads were collapsed and filtered. Productive Simpson clonality was computed per sample as the square root of Simpson's diversity index over productive rearrangements. Imported from immuneACCESS, the table was reduced by TCRdb to in-frame sequences with V and J called. These copies leave out some clones; in studies compared against another copy, an unresolved V gene accounts for under half, and the cause of the remainder is not known. V and J calls plus clone size are reproduced from that table; the DNA served to infer D and trimming. For this sample there are around 250,000 clones; around 84% appear just once. The leading ten clones occupy 3% to 4% of the sample.

Regarding this clone: Its antigen is still unknown. Base qualities are not at hand, and no much larger clone is one base apart.

The TCR comes from a woman younger than 35 with acute or convalescent COVID-19. The sequence joins TRBV7-2 to TRBJ2-3; the D gene cannot be resolved reliably. The sequencing sample was made of peripheral blood. The CDR3 in this case is CASSQNTPSTDTQYF. The DNA reads TGTGCCAGCAGCCAGAATACCCCTAGCACAGATACGCAGTATTTT.